This T cell receptor beta chain was identified in a study of human T cells and chemical hapten exposure. Study-wide background: Diphenylcyclopropenone was applied weekly to patients' scalps across the roughly 25-week study.

Findings and caveats of the study: Relative to controls, expanded TCRs formed significantly more large CDR3 similarity clusters.

Time point reported: pre-sensitization, week 0. Stated treatment: therapeutic diphenylcyclopropenone sensitization with weekly scalp DPC. This clonotype was seen only a few times. The target antigen is unknown. Per germline, CDR1 MDHEN and CDR2 SYDVKM. J was trimmed by 4 bases and V by 4 bases; bases with no gene match: 9. The CDR3 runs to 15 residues. TCRdb processed the RACE reads anew with MiXCR; each CDR3 protein has one entry. The table lists 270,000 or so distinct CDR3 sequences, roughly 7.7% of them singletons. This sequence originates from a man aged 18 to 29 with alopecia areata. Some clones in this sample may be carry-over from other donors' samples. V usage is TRBV28 and J usage is TRBJ2-7; 8 nucleotides align to TRBD1. The sequencing used whole blood, collected in connection with sensitization to the hapten diphenylcyclopropenone (DPC). DNA for the CDR3: TGTGCCAGCAGTTCCTTGCCGGGACAGGAATACGAGCAGTACTTC. Translated: CASSSLPGQEYEQYF.